Sequencing of this TCR beta chain was carried out in a study of cytomegalovirus exposure and HLA in healthy donors. The CDR3 has 14 amino acids. V was shortened by 5 bases and J by 2 bases, with 10 bases between the two germline ends. Germline V gene sequence: CDR1 SEHNR, CDR2 FQNEAQ (reference sequence). PCR involved 60 Vbeta and 13 Jbeta primers. Profiled with immunoSEQ multiplex PCR; TCRdb holds only in-frame clones, not every one. The table records 150,000 to 200,000 clones, 65% to 85% of them present only once. This TCR derives from a female donor in good health and CMV-seronegative. Material: PBMCs. The chain joins TRBV7-9 to TRBJ1-5; D ambiguous. The CDR3 DNA sequence: TGTGCCAGCAGCCCGCCCGGGGGCAATCAGCCCCAGCATTTT. Translated, it gives CASSPPGGNQPQHF.